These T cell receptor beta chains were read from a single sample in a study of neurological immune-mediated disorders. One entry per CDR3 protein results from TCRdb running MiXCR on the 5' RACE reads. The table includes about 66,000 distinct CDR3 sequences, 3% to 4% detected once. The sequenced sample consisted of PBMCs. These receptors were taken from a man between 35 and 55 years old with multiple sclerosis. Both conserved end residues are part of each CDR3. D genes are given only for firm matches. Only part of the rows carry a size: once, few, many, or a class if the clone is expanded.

CSAPTGFSTDTQYF | TGCAGTGCTCCAACAGGGTTTAGCACAGATACGCAGTATTTT | TRBJ2-3 | NA | TRBV20-1 | many
CASDIPKDTGELFF | TGCGCCAGCGACATCCCCAAGGATACCGGGGAGCTGTTTTTT | TRBJ2-2 | NA | TRBV5-1 | few
CASSFGLATAEQYF | TGTGCCAGCAGCTTTGGCTTGGCGACAGCGGAGCAGTACTTC | TRBJ2-7 | NA | TRBV7-9 | NA
CASSLTGEPYGYTF | TGTGCCAGCAGCTTAACAGGGGAGCCCTATGGCTACACCTTC | TRBJ1-2 | TRBD1 | TRBV7-6 | few
CDSSRYTGELFF | TGCGACAGCAGCAGATACACCGGGGAGCTGTTTTTT | TRBJ2-2 | NA | TRBV5-1 | many
CASSYWTSGNNEQYF | TGTGCCAGCAGCTACTGGACTAGCGGTAACAACGAGCAGTACTTC | TRBJ2-7 | TRBD2 | TRBV7-8 | many
CASSLQGIGNQPQHF | TGCGCCAGCAGTCTACAGGGTATTGGCAATCAGCCCCAGCATTTT | TRBJ1-5 | NA | TRBV5-1 | many
CASSQGRDGNTIYF | TGTGCCAGCAGCCAGGGTAGGGATGGAAACACCATATATTTT | TRBJ1-3 | NA | TRBV12-3/TRBV12-4 | many
CASSQSGFEAFF | TGTGCCAGCAGCCAATCGGGGTTTGAAGCTTTCTTT | TRBJ1-1 | NA | TRBV3-1 | many
CSARDPSNTGELFF | TGCAGTGCTAGAGACCCATCCAACACCGGGGAGCTGTTTTTT | TRBJ2-2 | NA | TRBV20-1 | many
CATSVSGFSTDTQYF | TGTGCCACCAGTGTATCGGGGTTTAGCACAGATACGCAGTATTTT | TRBJ2-3 | NA | TRBV24-1 | many
CASSGRMGDTQYF | TGCGCCAGCAGCGGCCGTATGGGGGATACGCAGTATTTT | TRBJ2-3 | NA | TRBV5-1 | many
CSAWTSGSTDTQYF | TGCAGTGCTTGGACTAGCGGTAGCACAGATACGCAGTATTTT | TRBJ2-3 | TRBD2 | TRBV20-1 | many
CASSVDFDTQYF | TGTGCCAGCAGCGTGGACTTCGATACGCAGTATTTT | TRBJ2-3 | NA | TRBV2 | many
CATREIAGGPTDTQYF | TGTGCCACCAGGGAGATAGCGGGGGGGCCAACAGATACGCAGTATTTT | TRBJ2-3 | TRBD2 | TRBV15 | many
CSARGSWMNTEAFF | TGCAGTGCTAGAGGGTCCTGGATGAACACTGAAGCTTTCTTT | TRBJ1-1 | NA | TRBV20-1 | many
CSVVRRGTGELFF | TGCAGCGTTGTACGAAGAGGGACCGGGGAGCTGTTTTTT | TRBJ2-2 | NA | TRBV29-1 | many
CSARVMSTSYNEQFF | TGCAGTGCTAGAGTCATGTCGACTAGTTACAATGAGCAGTTCTTC | TRBJ2-1 | NA | TRBV20-1 | many
CASSRLGKFGETQYF | TGTGCCAGCAGCCGCCTGGGGAAGTTTGGAGAGACCCAGTACTTC | TRBJ2-5 | NA | TRBV12-3/TRBV12-4 | many
CASRPGSLGEAFF | TGTGCCAGCAGGCCCGGGTCCCTCGGGGAAGCTTTCTTT | TRBJ1-1 | NA | TRBV12-3/TRBV12-4 | many
CASSLGRLKFF | TGCGCCAGCAGCTTGGGGCGATTGAAGTTCTTC | TRBJ2-1 | NA | TRBV5-1 | many
CASTRETEAFF | TGTGCCAGCACCCGAGAGACTGAAGCTTTCTTT | TRBJ1-1 | NA | TRBV6-5 | many
CASSQGTNTGELFF | TGTGCCAGCAGCCAAGGGACGAACACCGGGGAGCTGTTTTTT | TRBJ2-2 | NA | TRBV3-1 | many
CASSKEGKETQYF | TGTGCCAGCAGCAAAGAAGGCAAAGAGACCCAGTACTTC | TRBJ2-5 | NA | TRBV21-1 | many
CASSLLDTQYF | TGCGCCAGCAGCTTGTTAGATACGCAGTATTTT | TRBJ2-3 | NA | TRBV5-1 | many
CASSSGLAGENIQYF | TGTGCCAGCAGCTCGGGGCTAGCGGGCGAAAACATTCAGTACTTC | TRBJ2-4 | TRBD2 | TRBV7-3 | many
CASSQEGRGEQPQHF | TGTGCCAGCAGCCAAGAGGGCCGGGGGGAACAGCCCCAGCATTTT | TRBJ1-5 | NA | TRBV4-2 | many
CASKAGGLEQYF | TGTGCCAGCAAAGCGGGGGGGCTCGAGCAGTACTTC | TRBJ2-7 | TRBD2 | TRBV27 | many
CASSYFRGGRNTEAFF | TGTGCCAGCAGTTATTTCCGAGGGGGAAGGAACACTGAAGCTTTCTTT | TRBJ1-1 | NA | TRBV6-5 | many
CASSLVSGTGSNYGYTF | TGTGCCAGCAGCTTAGTTTCCGGGACAGGGTCCAACTATGGCTACACCTTC | TRBJ1-2 | TRBD1 | TRBV7-8 | many
CASSYSAGHNEKLFF | TGTGCCAGCAGTTACTCAGCCGGACATAATGAAAAACTGTTTTTT | TRBJ1-4 | NA | TRBV6-6 | many
CASSLVGTGSYNEQFF | TGCGCCAGCAGCTTGGTAGGGACGGGGTCCTACAATGAGCAGTTCTTC | TRBJ2-1 | NA | TRBV5-1 | many
CASTLGARETQYF | TGTGCCAGCACCCTAGGGGCTAGGGAGACCCAGTACTTC | TRBJ2-5 | NA | TRBV2 | many
CASSPRTGHGYTF | TGTGCCAGCAGCCCCAGGACAGGGCATGGCTACACCTTC | TRBJ1-2 | TRBD1 | TRBV7-8 | many
CASSQQTDYSEQYF | TGTGCCAGCAGCCAACAGACGGATTACAGCGAGCAGTACTTC | TRBJ2-7 | NA | TRBV7-2 | many
CASPDESGQKQYF | TGTGCCAGCCCCGACGAAAGCGGACAGAAGCAGTACTTC | TRBJ2-7 | NA | TRBV2 | few
CASSPDGGMNTEAFF | TGTGCCAGCAGCCCGGACGGGGGCATGAACACTGAAGCTTTCTTT | TRBJ1-1 | NA | TRBV5-6 | few
CASNLEAAATYEQYF | TGTGCCAGCAACTTAGAGGCGGCGGCTACCTACGAGCAGTACTTC | TRBJ2-7 | NA | TRBV7-4 | many
CSARQGDNSTLNF | TGCAGTGCGCGACAGGGTGATAATTCAACCCTCAACTTT | TRBJ1-6 | TRBD1 | TRBV20-1 | NA
CASTGTEETQYF | TGCGCCAGCACCGGGACAGAAGAGACCCAGTACTTC | TRBJ2-5 | TRBD1 | TRBV5-1 | many
CASSLETGGYEQYF | TGCGCCAGCAGCTTGGAAACAGGGGGATACGAGCAGTACTTC | TRBJ2-7 | TRBD1 | TRBV5-1 | many
CASSGAWVSTDTQYF | TGTGCCAGCAGTGGGGCCTGGGTAAGCACAGATACGCAGTATTTT | TRBJ2-3 | NA | TRBV27 | few
CASSLRPTGLTYEQYF | TGCGCCAGCAGCTTGAGGCCGACAGGTTTGACCTACGAGCAGTACTTC | TRBJ2-7 | NA | TRBV5-1 | many
CSVDVRARGAYEQYF | TGCAGCGTTGACGTCCGGGCTCGGGGGGCCTACGAGCAGTACTTC | TRBJ2-7 | TRBD2 | TRBV29-1 | NA
CASSPPGAGGLNEQFF | TGTGCCAGCTCACCACCGGGAGCGGGAGGGCTGAATGAGCAGTTCTTC | TRBJ2-1 | TRBD2 | TRBV18 | NA
CASSPRPSSYSGTGRSYEQYF | TGTGCCAGCAGTCCTAGACCCAGCAGTTACTCTGGGACCGGGAGAAGCTACGAGCAGTACTTC | TRBJ2-7 | NA | TRBV6-1 | many
CASSLMGDHAEAFF | TGTGCCAGCAGTTTGATGGGGGACCACGCTGAAGCTTTCTTT | TRBJ1-1 | NA | TRBV12-3/TRBV12-4 | many
CSAKGTGRSETQYF | TGCAGTGCCAAAGGGACAGGGAGGTCAGAGACCCAGTACTTC | TRBJ2-5 | TRBD1 | TRBV20-1 | many
CASSPFAGTLSSYEQYF | TGTGCCAGCTCACCATTTGCCGGGACACTCAGCTCCTACGAGCAGTACTTC | TRBJ2-7 | NA | TRBV18 | few
CASSFSFRSSYEQYF | TGTGCCAGCAGCTTTTCATTTAGGAGCTCCTACGAGCAGTACTTC | TRBJ2-7 | NA | TRBV5-6 | many
CAWTREFGTDTQYF | TGTGCCTGGACCCGTGAGTTTGGCACAGATACGCAGTATTTT | TRBJ2-3 | NA | TRBV30 | many
CASRQGTGGYYEQYF | TGTGCCAGCAGGCAGGGGACAGGTGGATACTACGAGCAGTACTTC | TRBJ2-7 | TRBD1 | TRBV6-5 | NA
CASSAGTSSYNEQFF | TGTGCCAGCAGCGCCGGGACTAGCTCCTACAATGAGCAGTTCTTC | TRBJ2-1 | TRBD2 | TRBV12-3/TRBV12-4 | many
CASSLGGRADNEQFF | TGTGCCAGCAGCTTAGGCGGGCGGGCGGACAATGAGCAGTTCTTC | TRBJ2-1 | NA | TRBV7-6 | many
CASSLATSGGETQYF | TGCGCCAGCAGCTTGGCAACTAGCGGGGGAGAGACCCAGTACTTC | TRBJ2-5 | TRBD2 | TRBV5-1 | many
CASSLGGGTVYGYTF | TGTGCCAGCAGCTTAGGTGGGGGGACAGTCTATGGCTACACCTTC | TRBJ1-2 | TRBD1 | TRBV7-2 | many
CSARGRGKSSGNTIYF | TGCAGTGCTAGGGGGAGGGGGAAGTCCTCTGGAAACACCATATATTTT | TRBJ1-3 | NA | TRBV20-1 | many